The next 2 T cell receptor beta chains were all read from a single sample in a study of a mutant IDH1 vaccine in newly diagnosed glioma. Their antigens are not known. The assay was immunoSEQ multiplex PCR, and TCRdb's table has in-frame clones only and misses some. This sample has about 53,000 clones, with 82% found just once. As to time point: week 5, during vaccination. Mutant IDH1 20-mer peptide, at 300 ug, made up each vaccine dose, with topical imiquimod. The material sequenced was PBMCs, taken from a glioma patient whose treatment included an IDH1 peptide vaccine. These TCRs come from a woman aged 18-35 years with glioma. Some clones in this sample may be carry-over from other donors' samples.

The V call is TRBV6-4, the J call TRBJ2-3; 11 nucleotides align to TRBD1. Germline CDR1 is MRHNA and CDR2 is SNTAGT. V trimming: 3 bases; J trimming: 2 bases; junction bases outside the gene matches: 10. This CDR3 contains 18 residues. This CDR3 reads CASSDSPGQGGSTDTQYF. The CDR3 bases are TGTGCCAGCAGTGATTCTCCGGGACAGGGGGGATCCACAGATACGCAGTATTTT.

The chain couples TRBV19 to TRBJ1-5, with 7 bases identical to TRBD1. J was trimmed by 8 bases and V by 6 bases; bases with no gene match: 10. Germline V gene sequence: CDR1 LNHDA, CDR2 SQIVND (reference sequence). This CDR3 spans 14 amino acids. The CDR3 is CASSLQTGSKPQHF. CDR3 DNA sequence: TGTGCCAGTAGCCTACAGACAGGGTCTAAGCCCCAGCATTTT.